This TCR beta chain was observed in a study of cytomegalovirus exposure and HLA in healthy donors (dated by TCRdb to 2016 to 2017). Notes on the research overall: In an earlier analysis of approximately 500 of the donors, 276 Gb of sequence data and 100 million or so unique TCR beta sequences from about 179 million T cells were reported. An early release that covered approximately 600 HLA-typed donors contained approximately 300 gigabases of sequencing data and 85 million to 100 million unique TCR sequences. The genetic ancestry cluster associated with self-reported Caucasian donors included 65% to 90% of the approximately 410 genotyped donors. The study was designed to test whether signatures of past pathogen exposure could be identified by cataloging public T cell receptors. The T cell repertoires of 666 subjects were profiled by immunosequencing and related to cytomegalovirus serostatus. Besides the first cohort of about 730 subjects, a separate validation cohort made up of around 120 different subjects was used. High-throughput TCR immunosequencing, statistical association of individual TCRs with disease status, and machine learning were combined to predict cytomegalovirus infection status. A later analysis re-analyzed previously published TCR beta repertoires from 666 donors and added high-resolution HLA genotyping to study TCR occurrence patterns. In the later analysis, no new phenotypic data were used to find candidate immune exposures; instead, reliance was placed on TCR beta sequences and their occurrence across donors. An earlier analysis of 587 of the donors used high-throughput TCR beta sequencing to judge whether each TCR beta V gene segment behaved as functional or pseudogenic. Donor age, sex, ethnicity and CMV serostatus were compiled alongside the repertoire data. Genome-wide SNP genotypes for about 65% of the roughly 700 donors were used in a later genetic analysis, which treated that subset as a discovery cohort. All discovery cohort repertoires had been generated using a single sequencing platform. Class I and class II HLA loci were covered by the typing at four-digit resolution. The number of typed donors differed by locus: about 629-630 for A, B, C, DRB1 and DQB1; 500 to 550 for DQA1; 606 for DPA1; and approximately 450 for DPB1. Roughly 5 DR-DQ haplotypes were handled as single units for association and clustering, since linkage in the cohort was strong. On average, roughly 240,000 unique TCR beta nucleotide sequences were sequenced per donor among more than 350 genotyped donors of the cohort, with 15% to 20% of those sequences being non-productive. The paper's findings and limits, for the study overall: A cluster of highly shared sequence variants was judged likely to be a technical artifact of the sequencing pipeline. When HLA alleles, especially DR and DQ, strongly co-occurred, attributing TCR associations to individual alleles was difficult. In a later analysis, most CMV-associated TCR beta chains were found to appear HLA-restricted, with HLA associations seemingly driven largely by CMV exposure. Correlated functional status among segregating V segments might reflect linkage disequilibrium, but an unknown experimental factor could not be ruled out. Only TCR beta chains were sequenced in this cohort, and the absence of alpha or paired-chain data limited detectable features. Specific HLA alleles were associated with 15,000 to 20,000 TCR beta sequences at a false discovery rate of 0.05 in a later analysis. In a later analysis, the rate of TCR association differed among HLA loci, with DRB1 alleles having the most associated TCRs and HLA-C alleles having the fewest. Cytomegalovirus status was reported to be diagnosed by the classifier with high specificity and sensitivity in both the original and validation cohorts. V-gene and J-gene trimming of TCR beta chains was associated with a missense DCLRE1C variant in a later genetic analysis, and the association was replicated in an independent cohort. A few of the identified cytomegalovirus-associated TCR beta chains were confirmed in vitro to be specific for cytomegalovirus antigens. While some public TCRs were present in many individuals, most TCR sequences turned up only very rarely across donors. The authors suggested that the approach could potentially be extended to other disease states and immunological phenotypes. In the study, 150 to 200 TCR beta chains were listed as associated with cytomegalovirus. Because some donors lacked HLA typing at each locus, the association tests relied only on the typed subset. An earlier analysis of approximately 500 of the donors showed that most TCR beta V segments appeared in productive rearrangements either about 87% or about 30% of the time, which broadly matched IMGT annotations. A further reported finding was that TCR beta sequences accurately predicted the HLA-A and HLA-B alleles for most subjects in the first cohort. Because the 87-base-pair reads could not distinguish some IMGT-functional V segments, including TRBV6-2 and TRBV6-3, those segments were excluded. Sequencing depth was assumed to be roughly uniform across donors in the presence/absence analyses, though that assumption may not hold. A later analysis reported that several top co-occurrence clusters appeared linked to parvovirus B19, influenza, CMV and Epstein-Barr virus. In a later analysis, HLA-associated TCR beta chains were found to be more clonally expanded and to have lower generation probabilities than equally common non-associated chains. Because counts were too low, 15 to 20 rarely observed V segments, including chromosome 9 orphons, were left out of the earlier analysis of some 600 of the donors. CMV serostatus was the only immune exposure information available for the cohort. According to a later genetic analysis, donors in an Asian-associated ancestry cluster had fewer N-insertions in productive TCRs than the roughly 700-donor mean.

The cohort was made up of around 720 healthy bone marrow donors. All cohort members were sampled while nominally healthy, although unrecorded immune exposures were likely present. The donor was CMV seropositive and belonged to the group of a few hundred seropositive cohort members. A peripheral blood sample was provided by each donor, and peripheral blood mononuclear cells were used for TCR beta sequencing. Genomic DNA was extracted from the blood cell samples with the Qiagen DNeasy Blood Extraction Kit. Libraries were prepared through the immunoSEQ multiplex PCR assay. For the multiplex PCR, a mixture combining 60 forward primers for TCR Vbeta segments and 13 reverse primers for TCR Jbeta segments was used. The CDR3 region of rearranged TCR beta genes was amplified from genomic DNA by a multiplex PCR assay. On the Illumina HiSeq System, the amplified TCR beta libraries were sequenced as 87-base-pair reads. The study's own analysis went as follows. A later analysis tallied 75 million to 95 million unique TCR beta chains across the 650 to 750 repertoires, and some 10 million of those chains were shared by two or more donors. Raw reads were error-corrected and collapsed into unique sequences by a nearest-neighbor algorithm in which closely related sequences were merged to remove PCR and sequencing errors. V, D and J gene segments were assigned by aligning CDR3 sequences to IMGT reference sequences. For a sequence to be retained, at least a six-nucleotide match to both a V gene segment and a J gene segment was required. A rearrangement counted as productive if the CDR3 had no stop codons and remained in frame with V and J, and every other rearrangement counted as non-productive. Following IMGT convention, CDR3 was defined as the stretch from the second conserved V-encoded cysteine to the conserved J-encoded phenylalanine. Sequences without an unambiguous match to a single V gene segment were excluded from the earlier analysis of several hundred of the donors. In an earlier analysis of several hundred of the donors, a V segment was called functional when productive rearrangements were above 56.7%, and segregating when the standard deviation between donors exceeded 5%. To diagnose cytomegalovirus status from the catalog of TCR beta chain sequences, a statistical classification framework was built. In a later analysis, V and J genes were assigned by comparing TCR nucleotide sequences against IMGT/GENE-DB human TR gene sequences. Using the TCRdist pipeline, a later analysis assigned CDR3 sequences along with most-parsimonious VDJ recombination scenarios. In a later analysis, every TCR beta chain was defined by the combination of its CDR3 amino acid sequence and its V-gene family, and reads without a unique V-gene family were dropped. To address suspected cross-contamination and a sequencing artifact, a later analysis removed around 590 highly shared, low-generation-probability nucleotide sequences. In a later analysis, a clonal expansion index for each public chain was calculated from normalized within-repertoire ranks of inferred template counts. In a later analysis, generation probabilities were computed with a VDJ recombination model fitted to out-of-frame rearrangements, and the resulting probabilities were checked against IGoR. A later analysis scored TCR-TCR, TCR-HLA and TCR-CMV co-occurrence with hypergeometric tests, applying a repertoire-size bias correction to TCR pairs. False discovery rates were estimated in a later analysis by permuting HLA or CMV assignments 20 times. In a later analysis, co-occurring TCRs were grouped using DBSCAN, and TCRdist sequence similarity was added for clustering within HLA-allele-positive subsets. For co-occurrence clustering, repertoires with fewer than 30,000 or more than 120,000 public chains were excluded, along with about five repertoires with anomalous nucleotide sharing. TCRdb took over this immuneACCESS table, retaining in-frame rearrangements with V and J assigned. Such tables are incomplete; in checked studies, under half of the missing clones stem from an unresolved V gene, and the remainder is unexplained. The V and J calls and clone size were taken over from that table, and D and trimming were inferred from the DNA. This sample is represented by 150,000 to 200,000 clones; more than 70% of them were singletons. Around 10% of the sample is in the top ten clones.

Details on this clone: Its antigen has not been determined. Base quality data are lacking; no much larger clone is found one base away.

Via the germline V gene (reference sequence), CDR1 is SEHNR and CDR2 FQNEAQ. The CDR3 has 14 amino acids, counting the end cysteine and phenylalanine. Only the CDR3 DNA is retained, 42 bases long and in frame from the first base. Compared with germline, V lacks 5 bases and J lacks 10 bases; bases without a gene match: 10. The TCR comes from a man younger than 35 in good health and CMV-seropositive. Sequencing was carried out using PBMCs. The V gene is TRBV7-9 and the J gene is TRBJ2-3; TRBD2 lines up with 9 middle nucleotides. The sequenced DNA is TGTGCCAGCAGCCTCGCCGCGGGAGGGCCTCCGCAGTATTTT. It encodes CASSLAAGGPPQYF.